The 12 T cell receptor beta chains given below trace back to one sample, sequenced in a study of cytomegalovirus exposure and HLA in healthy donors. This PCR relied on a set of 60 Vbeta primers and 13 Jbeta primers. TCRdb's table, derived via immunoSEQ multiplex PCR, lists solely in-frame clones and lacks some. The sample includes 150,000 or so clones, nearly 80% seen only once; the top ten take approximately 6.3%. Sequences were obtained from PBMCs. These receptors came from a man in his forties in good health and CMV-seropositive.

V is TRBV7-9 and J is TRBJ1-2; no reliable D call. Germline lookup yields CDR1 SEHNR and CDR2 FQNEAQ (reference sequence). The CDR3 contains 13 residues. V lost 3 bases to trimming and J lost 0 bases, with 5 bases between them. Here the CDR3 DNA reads TGTGCCAGCAGCTTCTCTTCTAACTATGGCTACACCTTC. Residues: CASSFSSNYGYTF.

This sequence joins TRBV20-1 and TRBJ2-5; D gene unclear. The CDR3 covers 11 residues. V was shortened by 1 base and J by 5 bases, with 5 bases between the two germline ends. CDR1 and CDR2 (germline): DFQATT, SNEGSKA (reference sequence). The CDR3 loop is CSARVEETQYF. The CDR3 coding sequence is TGCAGTGCTAGAGTTGAGGAGACCCAGTACTTC.

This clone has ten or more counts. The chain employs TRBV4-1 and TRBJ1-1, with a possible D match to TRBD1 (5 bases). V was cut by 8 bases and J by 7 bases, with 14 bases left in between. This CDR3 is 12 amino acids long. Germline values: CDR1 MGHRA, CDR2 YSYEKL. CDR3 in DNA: TGCGCCAGCGGAACAAGGGGTATTGAAGCTTTCTTT. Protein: CASGTRGIEAFF.

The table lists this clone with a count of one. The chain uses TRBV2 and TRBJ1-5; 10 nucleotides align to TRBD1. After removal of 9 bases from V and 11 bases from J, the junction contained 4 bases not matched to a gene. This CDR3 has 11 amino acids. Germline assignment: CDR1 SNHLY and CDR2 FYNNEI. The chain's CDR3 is CASSGTGAQHF. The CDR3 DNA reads TGTGCCAGTTCCGGGACAGGGGCCCAGCATTTT.

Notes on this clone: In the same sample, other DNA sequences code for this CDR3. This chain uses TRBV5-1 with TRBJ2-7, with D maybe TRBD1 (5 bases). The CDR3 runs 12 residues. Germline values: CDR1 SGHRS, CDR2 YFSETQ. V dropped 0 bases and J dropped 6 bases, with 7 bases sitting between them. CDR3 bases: TGCGCCAGCAGCTTGGATAGGGGCGAGCAGTACTTC. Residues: CASSLDRGEQYF.

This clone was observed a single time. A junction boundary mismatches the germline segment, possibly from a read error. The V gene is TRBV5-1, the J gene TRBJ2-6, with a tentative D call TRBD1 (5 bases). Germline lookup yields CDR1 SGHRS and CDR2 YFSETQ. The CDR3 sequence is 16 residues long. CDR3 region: CASSLVPGSGANGLTF. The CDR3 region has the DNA TGCGCCAGCAGCTTGGTCCCGGGCTCTGGGGCCAACGGCCTGACTTTC.

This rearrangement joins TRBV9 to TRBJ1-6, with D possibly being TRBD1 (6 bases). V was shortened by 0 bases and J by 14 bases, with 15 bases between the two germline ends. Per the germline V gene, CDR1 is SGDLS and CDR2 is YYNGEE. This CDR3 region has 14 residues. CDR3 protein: CASSVDSRGTALHF. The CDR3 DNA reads TGTGCCAGCAGCGTAGACAGCAGGGGTACGGCCCTCCACTTT.

CDR3 in amino acids: CASSSGQGSYEQYF. The CDR3, as DNA: TGTGCCAGCAGCTCCGGACAGGGATCCTACGAGCAGTACTTC. The chain links TRBV11-3 to TRBJ2-7, with 8 positions matching TRBD1. J was trimmed by 1 base and V by 4 bases; bases with no gene match: 3. The CDR3 is made up of 14 amino acids. Germline V gene data show CDR1 as SGHNT and CDR2 as YENEEA.

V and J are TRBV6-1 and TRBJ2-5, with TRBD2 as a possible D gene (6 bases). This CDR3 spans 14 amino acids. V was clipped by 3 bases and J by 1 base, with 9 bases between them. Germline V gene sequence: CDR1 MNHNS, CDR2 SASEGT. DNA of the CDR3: TGTGCCAGCAGTGAGACGGGAGCCCAAGAGACCCAGTACTTC. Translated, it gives CASSETGAQETQYF.

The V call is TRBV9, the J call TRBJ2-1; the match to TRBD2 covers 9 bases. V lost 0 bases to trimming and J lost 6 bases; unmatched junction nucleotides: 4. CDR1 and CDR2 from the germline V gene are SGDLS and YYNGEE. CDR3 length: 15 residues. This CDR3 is CASSVDSGRFNEQFF. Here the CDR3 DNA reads TGTGCCAGCAGCGTAGATAGCGGGAGATTCAATGAGCAGTTCTTC. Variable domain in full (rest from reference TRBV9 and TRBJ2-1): DSGVTQTPKHLITATGQRVTLRCSPRSGDLSVYWYQQSLDQGLQFLIQYYNGEERAKGNILERFSAQQFPDLHSELNLSSLELGDSALYFCASSVDSGRFNEQFFGPGTRLTVL.

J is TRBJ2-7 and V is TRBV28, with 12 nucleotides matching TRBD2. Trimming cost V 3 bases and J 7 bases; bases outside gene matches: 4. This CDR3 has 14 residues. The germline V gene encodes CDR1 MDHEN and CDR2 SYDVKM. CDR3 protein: CASSFLAGGREQYF. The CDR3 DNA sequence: TGTGCCAGCAGTTTCCTAGCGGGAGGGCGTGAGCAGTACTTC. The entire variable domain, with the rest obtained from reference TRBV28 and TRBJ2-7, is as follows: DVKVTQSSRYLVKRTGEKVFLECVQDMDHENMFWYRQDPGLGLRLIYFSYDVKMKEKGDIPEGYSVSREKKERFSLILESASTNQTSMYLCASSFLAGGREQYFGPGTRLTVT.

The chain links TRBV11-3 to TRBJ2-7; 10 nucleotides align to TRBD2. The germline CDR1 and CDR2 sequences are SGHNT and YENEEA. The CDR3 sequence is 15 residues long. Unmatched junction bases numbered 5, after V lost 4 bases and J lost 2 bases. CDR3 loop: CASSSESGRAYEQYF. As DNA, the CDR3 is TGTGCCAGCAGCTCCGAAAGCGGGAGGGCCTACGAGCAGTACTTC.